This T cell receptor beta chain derives from a study of cytomegalovirus exposure and HLA in healthy donors. Study results and caveats: Accounts indicate the classifier identified cytomegalovirus status with strong specificity and sensitivity. The study put 150 to 200 TCR beta chains on its list as cytomegalovirus-associated. Through in vitro validation, three CMV-associated chains were shown to be specific for CMV antigens.

Germline V lookup: CDR1 SGHNT, CDR2 YYREEE (reference sequence). With 0 bases removed from V and 7 bases from J, the gap between germline ends came to 10 bases. The CDR3 sequence is 13 residues long. For this clone: Its specificity is not known.

The repertoire was sequenced with immunoSEQ multiplex PCR; TCRdb's copy has only in-frame clones and lacks some. The table includes some 120,000 clones, 85% to 90% detected once. This receptor was identified in a man aged 30 to 39 in good health and CMV-seronegative. The chain employs TRBV5-4 and TRBJ1-2; D unclear. Material for sequencing was PBMCs. The CDR3 spells CASSLDDYGGYTF. The CDR3 DNA is TGTGCCAGCAGCTTGGACGACTACGGTGGCTACACCTTC.